The rows below give T cell receptor beta chains drawn from one sample of a study of CD8 T cells in Susac syndrome. Each CDR3 protein is one row after TCRdb ran MiXCR on the immunoSEQ multiplex PCR reads. Among 50,000 or so distinct CDR3 sequences listed, 93% were seen once. Sequenced input: CD8+ T cells from PBMCs. Receptors originate from a human donor with multiple sclerosis. The CDR3 runs from the conserved cysteine through the conserved F or W. D genes are given only for firm matches. Some rows mark clone size as missing; the rest say once, few, many or name a class of expanded clone.

v_gene,d_gene,abundance,j_gene,CDR3nt,CDR3aa
TRBV9,NA,NA,TRBJ1-3,TGTGCCAGCAGTAACCCGAATGGAAACACCATATATTTT,CASSNPNGNTIYF
TRBV12-3/TRBV12-4,NA,NA,TRBJ2-1,TGTGCCAGCAGTTTCGGTTTCCACAATGAGCAGTTCTTC,CASSFGFHNEQFF
TRBV7-3,TRBD2,NA,TRBJ2-5,TGTGCCAGCAGCTTAGGGGCTAGCGGGGGACGAGTGGCCCAAGAGACCCAGTACTTC,CASSLGASGGRVAQETQYF
TRBV2,NA,NA,TRBJ2-3,TGTGCCAGCAGTGACTATCACCCAGATACGCAGTATTTT,CASSDYHPDTQYF
TRBV2,TRBD2,once,TRBJ2-7,TGTGCCAGCAGTGAAGGGGGGAGCGGGGCTTACTACGAGCAGTACTTC,CASSEGGSGAYYEQYF
TRBV5-4,NA,once,TRBJ1-2,TGTGCCAGCAGCTGGGCGGGGGCCCAGGGCTACACCTTC,CASSWAGAQGYTF
TRBV27,NA,NA,TRBJ1-5,TGTGCCAGCACCTCGGGCAGCCTCAATCAGCCCCAGCATTTT,CASTSGSLNQPQHF
TRBV9,NA,NA,TRBJ2-2,TGTGCCAGCAGCATAAACACCGGGGAGCTGTTTTTT,CASSINTGELFF
TRBV27,TRBD1,NA,TRBJ1-4,TGTGCCAGCAGTGCGGACAGGGGAAATGAAAAACTGTTTTTT,CASSADRGNEKLFF
TRBV27,NA,NA,TRBJ1-5,TGTGCCAGCAGTTTATTAGGCCAAAGCAATCAGCCCCAGCATTTT,CASSLLGQSNQPQHF
TRBV13,TRBD1,NA,TRBJ2-1,TGTGCCAGCAGCTTAGGACAGGGGTCTTTCAATGAGCAGTTCTTC,CASSLGQGSFNEQFF
TRBV9,NA,few,TRBJ2-3,TGTGCCAGCAGCGTAAGGGATGCTAGCACAGATACGCAGTATTTT,CASSVRDASTDTQYF
TRBV29-1,NA,NA,TRBJ1-1,TGCAGCGTTGAAGATATTCAGGGCGGAGGGAACACTGAAGCTTTCTTT,CSVEDIQGGGNTEAFF
TRBV7-3,TRBD2,NA,TRBJ2-1,TGTGCCAGCAGCCCCCGACTAGCGGGGGACCTCTACAATGAGCAGTTCTTC,CASSPRLAGDLYNEQFF
TRBV7-8,TRBD1,NA,TRBJ2-5,TGTGCCAGCAGCTTCTTCCGACAGGGAAAAGAGACCCAGTACTTC,CASSFFRQGKETQYF
TRBV11-2,NA,NA,TRBJ1-2,TGTGCCAGCAGCTTCCGCACCGCTAACTATGGCTACACCTTC,CASSFRTANYGYTF
TRBV18,NA,NA,TRBJ2-1,TGTGCCAGCTCACGGCCAGGCTCCTACAATGAGCAGTTCTTC,CASSRPGSYNEQFF
TRBV4-1,TRBD1,NA,TRBJ2-2,TGCGCCAGCAGCCAAGAAAGGACAGGGTTCTCCGGGGAGCTGTTTTTT,CASSQERTGFSGELFF
TRBV5-4,NA,NA,TRBJ2-2,TGTGCCAGCAGCTTGGGGTCCACCGGGGAGCTGTTTTTT,CASSLGSTGELFF